The source of this T cell receptor beta chain is a study of cytomegalovirus exposure and HLA in healthy donors. The PCR made use of 60 Vbeta and 13 Jbeta primers. As handled by the study authors: A follow-up analysis tallied approximately 85 million unique TCR beta chains, roughly 10 million shared. Measured with immunoSEQ multiplex PCR; TCRdb has only the in-frame clones, and not every one. That table gives V, J and clone size, and the DNA gave D and trimming. The table records approximately 200,000 clones, more than 75% of them present only once. The CDR3 has 14 residues. Germline loops: CDR1 ENHRY, CDR2 SYGVKD. V was cut by 0 bases and J by 6 bases, with 11 bases left in between.

The chain couples TRBV10-3 to TRBJ1-2; no definite D call. This sequence was found in a human donor in good health. The sample was PBMCs. The CDR3 sequence: CAISESGREDGYTF. The CDR3, as DNA: TGTGCCATCAGTGAGTCAGGGAGGGAAGATGGCTACACCTTC.